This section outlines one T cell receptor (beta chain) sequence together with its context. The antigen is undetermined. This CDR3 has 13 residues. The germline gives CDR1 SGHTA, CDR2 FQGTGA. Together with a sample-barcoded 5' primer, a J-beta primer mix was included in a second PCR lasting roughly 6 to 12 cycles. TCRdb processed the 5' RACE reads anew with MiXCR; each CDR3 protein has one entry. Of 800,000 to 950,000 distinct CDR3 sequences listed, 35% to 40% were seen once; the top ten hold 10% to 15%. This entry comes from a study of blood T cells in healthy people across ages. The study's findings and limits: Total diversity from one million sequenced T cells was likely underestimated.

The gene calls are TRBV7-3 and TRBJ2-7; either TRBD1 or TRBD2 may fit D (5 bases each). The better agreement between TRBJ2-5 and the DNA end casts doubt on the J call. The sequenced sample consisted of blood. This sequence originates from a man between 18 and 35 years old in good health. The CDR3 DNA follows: TGTGCCAGCAGCTCCGGGGCGACGGGGACCCAGTACTTC. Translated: CASSSGATGTQYF.